This TCR beta chain was identified in a study of regulatory T cells in long-lasting Graves disease (dated by TCRdb to about 2021). About the full investigation: Newly diagnosed Graves' disease patients had taken antithyroid drugs for less than 3 months. Persistent Graves' disease patients were compared with newly diagnosed Graves' disease patients by peripheral blood TCR sequencing and RNA sequencing. The study took place in China and was registered as a clinical trial. A total of around 35 samples underwent TCR sequencing: some 13 from persistent and about 20 from newly diagnosed Graves' disease patients.

The paper's findings and limits, for the study overall: Peripheral blood alone was examined, since thyroid tissue, which constituted the primary lesion, could not be accessed. Lower TCR Shannon entropy and fewer highly expanded clones were observed in persistent Graves' disease patients than in newly diagnosed patients, which suggested clonal expansion. A larger number of public clonotypes was shared among persistent patients (approximately 3,000) than among newly diagnosed patients (around 870). Preferential use of TRBV28, TRBJ1-2 and TRBJ2-5 was observed in persistent disease, whereas TRBV20-1 and TRBJ2-1 were favored in newly diagnosed disease. Only the TCR beta chain was sequenced and analyzed. The small sample size was acknowledged by the authors as a limitation that may reduce accuracy.

Reading from cysteine to phenylalanine, the CDR3 counts 15 amino acids. The read is trimmed to its CDR3 DNA, 45 bases read in frame from base 1. The junction carries 12 bases between V and J, which are trimmed by 4 bases and 6 bases respectively. CDR1 and CDR2, looked up from the germline V gene, are KGHDR and SFDVKD. The method behind the library was multiplex PCR. Sequencing was carried out with an Illumina HiSeq 4000. CDR3 regions were amplified by Arm-PCR with iRepertoire HTBI primers to construct TCR beta libraries. Before sequencing, the PCR products underwent gel purification. The authors' analysis ran thus. Across samples, around 62 TRBV and roughly 13 TRBJ segments were identified and used for gene usage analysis of CDR3 amino acid clonotypes. COPE and FqMerger were used to merge the filtered high-quality paired reads into contigs. BLAST was used to align contigs to IMGT TRBV, TRBD and TRBJ reference genes, with CDR3 defined following IMGT. Clonotypes above 0.1% frequency were classified as highly expanded clones. Repertoire diversity was measured by Shannon entropy, and V-J evenness by the Gini coefficient. A clonotype was considered public if more than one individual shared it. TCRdb reprocessing: public reads trimmed at Q25 with fastp, clones called with MiXCR, in-frame beta chains kept. CDR3 protein sequences are deduplicated, and each keeps its most common genes and DNA. The V and J calls and clone size come from TCRdb's table, not from the authors' own analysis. Across this sample there are 400,000 to 450,000 distinct CDR3 sequences, with roughly 15% seen only once. The top ten constitute roughly 10% of the sample.

Per the publication, the time point label means: newly diagnosed GD, antithyroid drugs for less than 3 months. RNA was extracted from PBMCs in TRIzol for both TCR sequencing and RNA sequencing. The diagnosis of Graves' disease was made according to American Thyroid Association guidelines. Patients were recruited from an endocrinology department in Xi'an, China. Each patient gave approximately 8.8 milliliters of peripheral blood, collected in an EDTA anticoagulant tube. PBMCs were isolated by Ficoll Paque Plus density gradient separation without further T cell sorting. An Agilent 2100 Bioanalyzer and agarose gel were used to check RNA quality, while a NanoDrop 2000 measured RNA concentration. The sample holds many counts of this clonotype. Its antigen remains unidentified. No much larger clone exists at a distance of one base, and base qualities are not known. The sample was also linked to a second study, of T cells in Graves' hyperthyroidism and ophthalmopathy. That second report states: A patient counted as having stable Graves' hyperthyroidism if no progression to ophthalmopathy occurred over 18 months of follow-up. Hyperthyroidism patients were newly diagnosed, had a disease duration of under 2 months, and were aged 18 to 65 years. The study excluded patients with uncontrolled infections, other autoimmune diseases, pregnancy or lactation. Diagnoses were based on clinical symptoms, serum thyroxine and TRAb, thyroid ultrasound and orbital computed tomography. The first round of RT-PCR for the TCR CDR3 was performed with the HTBI primer set and the Qiagen OneStep RT-PCR kit. Blood samples also contained most of the expanded thyroid clonotypes (frequency above 0.001), which suggests that blood repertoires may reflect thyroid immune responses. Ophthalmopathy was separated from stable hyperthyroidism by a 13 V-J signature model, with approximately 90% sensitivity and approximately 81% specificity obtained in cross-validation and 80%/75% obtained in testing. During validation, the model predicted progression to ophthalmopathy a median of around 6 months ahead of onset, with approximately 70% sensitivity and 72% to 80% specificity. A discovery cohort of fewer than 110 patients, 43 with Graves' ophthalmopathy and 57 with stable Graves' hyperthyroidism, was used to find distinguishing TCR V-J signatures. Prospective prediction of ophthalmopathy was tested in an independent validation cohort of fewer than 20 hyperthyroidism patients and roughly 16 patients who later progressed to ophthalmopathy. For training and testing, the 100 or so patients in the discovery cohort were randomly divided in a 7:3 ratio. The study also compared thyroid tissue and blood T-cell repertoires from about 6 Graves' hyperthyroidism patients. After blood sampling, hyperthyroidism patients were treated with methimazole at a starting dose of 30 mg daily, and ophthalmopathy patients were treated with high-dose intravenous methylprednisolone. Libraries were constructed in a second round of multiplex PCR, after which size selection and purification were carried out. Libraries were sequenced paired-end with 100 bp reads on an Illumina HiSeq2000. SOAPnuke was used to process the raw data, removing reads that contained adapters or uncalled bases, had a mean Phred below 15, or lacked an exact match to the constant primer or identifier. High-quality paired reads were merged using COPE v1.2.5, and each unique nucleotide sequence was defined as a clonotype. MiTCR v1.1 was used to align the clonotypes against IMGT TRBV, TRBD and TRBJ reference segments. Only V-J combinations with frequency above 0.0001, covering about 99% of repertoires, were analysed. The TCS score was defined as F50 (clonal expansion) divided by E x V (chaos), with BLOSUM62-based TCRdist calculated between CDR3 peptides within each V-J. Welch's t-statistics and random forest reduced fewer than 600 V-J features to roughly 13, which were used in a naive Bayes classifier (R e1071). Sample size was not statistically predetermined, and blinding of investigators to group allocation was not performed. The paper describes TCR Vbeta CDR3 sequencing of 120 to 150 peripheral blood samples, made up of some 40 ophthalmopathy patients, around 78 hyperthyroidism patients and roughly 17 progressor patients.

The V and J genes are TRBV24-1 and TRBJ1-6, with TRBD1 as a weak D call on 5 bases. The TCR was taken from a woman in her thirties with Graves disease. Donor details come from another sample of the same person, matched by shared clones. Sequenced here: peripheral blood mononuclear cells (PBMCs), sampled at new diagnosis, from a patient treated with antithyroid drugs. CDR3 region: CATSDGRELNSPLHF. Read as DNA, the sequence is TGTGCCACCAGTGACGGCAGGGAGCTTAATTCACCCCTCCACTTT.